This note documents a single TCR beta chain sequence. Method: immunoSEQ multiplex PCR; TCRdb's copy keeps in-frame clones and lacks some. The data contain just under 90,000 clones, about 78% of them singletons. The CDR3 length is 15 residues. With 3 bases clipped from V and 5 bases from J, the junction kept 7 bases outside the gene matches. Germline assignment: CDR1 SGHRS and CDR2 YFSETQ. The sample is drawn from a study of blood T cell repertoires in COVID-19. The wider study: Sources were T cells, B-cell-depleted T cells, or PBMCs; the material itself was cDNA or gDNA.

Sequenced: peripheral blood. The chain uses TRBV5-1 and TRBJ1-4; 7 bases line up with TRBD1. The origin of this receptor is an elderly woman with acute or convalescent COVID-19. The CDR3 coding sequence is TGCGCCAGCAGCTACTCCGGGACAGCCAATGAAAAACTGTTTTTT. It translates to CASSYSGTANEKLFF.